This T cell receptor beta chain is from a study of blood T cells in healthy people across ages. A J-beta primer mix and a sample-barcoded 5' primer were used in a second PCR of roughly 7 to 12 cycles. MiXCR, run by TCRdb on the 5' RACE reads, gives a single entry per CDR3 protein. The sample lists around 500,000 distinct CDR3 sequences; about 28% were seen once. The sample was also reused in another study, on T cells of mothers and their children. This second study says: Second-PCR primer M1S introduced sample barcodes and 2-4 random nucleotides.

The sequencing input was blood. This TCR was sampled from a boy aged 2 to 10 in good health.

The CDR3 is CSALRDTYYEQYF. The CDR3 DNA is TGCAGCGCCCTCCGGGACACGTACTACGAGCAGTACTTC. The rearrangement joins TRBV29-1 to TRBJ2-5; perhaps TRBD1 as D (6 bases). The DNA end is a closer match to TRBJ2-7, so the J assignment may be wrong. Germline V CDR1 and CDR2: SQVTM, ANQGSEA. The CDR3 contains 13 residues.